The sequence of this T cell receptor beta chain was determined in a study of blood T cell repertoires in COVID-19. Whole-study context: The analysed material was cDNA or gDNA that came from T cells, B-cell-depleted T cells, or PBMCs.

Measured with immunoSEQ multiplex PCR; TCRdb has only the in-frame clones, and not every one. The sample carries 160,000 or so clones, approximately 81% recorded once. Germline assignment: CDR1 SGHRS and CDR2 YFSETQ. The V and J ends lost 0 bases and 3 bases respectively, with 6 bases between them. The CDR3 totals 14 residues. The sample holds one count of this clone. The source of this sequence is a man in his 60s who had recovered from COVID-19. Sequences were obtained from PBMCs or T cells enriched from blood (not recorded which). The rearrangement links TRBV5-1 to TRBJ2-2; D is possibly TRBD1 (6 bases). This chain's CDR3 is CASSLDRDTGELFF. The CDR3 bases are TGCGCCAGCAGCTTGGACAGGGACACCGGGGAGCTGTTTTTT.